This record looks at one TCR beta chain sequence and its context. The specificity of this receptor is unknown. Base quality data are lacking; no much larger clone is found one base away. TCRbeta CDR3 regions were amplified from genomic DNA by means of the immunoSEQ Assay, a bias-controlled multiplex PCR. Concerning the study's data processing: Nucleated cell counts per sample were estimated from amplification of reference gene primers within the assay. To quantify the absolute abundance of each unique TCRbeta CDR3 rearrangement, sequence reads were collapsed and filtered. For each sample, productive Simpson clonality was calculated as the square root of Simpson's diversity index over productive rearrangements. TCRdb re-hosts the immuneACCESS table, in-frame sequences only. Its copies lack some clones; in the studies checked, an unresolved V gene accounts for under half of them, and the cause for the rest is not known. That table is the source of V, J and clone size, and D and trimming were worked out from the DNA. In all, the sample holds 30,000 to 35,000 clones, and more than 75% of those were seen once. The biggest ten clones account for over 13% of the sample.

This specimen belongs to a study of blood T cell repertoires in COVID-19 (dated by TCRdb to 2020 to 2022). Background on the whole study: Collaborator samples came from the United States, Italy and Spain and covered acute and convalescent phases of COVID-19. The material from the prospective study consisted of cDNA or gDNA derived from T cells, B-cell-depleted T cells, or PBMCs. The dataset comprised deeply sampled blood TCRbeta repertoires from subjects exposed to, actively infected with, or recovered from COVID-19. The repertoires were released in a freely available public database intended as a resource for research on the immune response to SARS-CoV-2. Samples came from the ongoing ImmuneRACE study (first 160 participants) plus 1,254 subjects from 6 global collaborators. The sample metadata nearly always contained a de-identified subject ID, COVID-19 status, age in years and sex. Where available, HLA class I and class II types were obtained from metadata supplied by the sample provider rather than from assay-based typing. The paper as a whole reports these results and caveats: The amount of clinical and demographic metadata varied by source and participant and was provided uncurated.

Collaborating institutions collected whole blood in K2EDTA tubes following their own protocols. For TCRbeta analysis, collaborators shipped samples in one of three forms: frozen whole blood, isolated PBMCs, or DNA extracted from either of those sample types. CDR1 and CDR2 are read off the germline V gene as MNHEY and SVGEGT. Compared with germline, V lacks 0 bases and J lacks 2 bases; bases without a gene match: 10. CDR3 length: 18 amino acids, cysteine to phenylalanine. Only the CDR3 part of the read is kept: 54 bases, read in frame from the first base. This clonotype was sampled from a man aged 55 to 69 with active COVID-19. The material sequenced was peripheral blood. The chain is encoded by TRBV6-2 or TRBV6-3 joined to TRBJ2-5, and 9 bases in between align with TRBD2. The sequenced DNA: TGTGCCAGCAGTTACTCGAGCCTGGGACTAGCACTGCAAGAGACCCAGTACTTC. Translated, this is CASSYSSLGLALQETQYF.